The entry below gives a single T cell receptor beta chain sequence along with its context. Looked up from germline, CDR1 is SQVTM and CDR2 is ANQGSEA. Deletions cut 4 bases from V and 4 bases from J, with 13 bases between. There are 13 residues in the CDR3. Living in 24 US areas, the participants were between 18 and 89 years of age. These data are taken from a study of blood T cell repertoires in COVID-19. Original processing methods: Counts of nucleated cells, estimated from reference gene primer amplification, were obtained. Clones were read by immunoSEQ multiplex PCR, and TCRdb kept only the in-frame ones, dropping some. D and trimming were read from the DNA, whereas the V and J calls and clone size are those reported in that table. Here the sample spans about 250,000 clones, around nine tenths being singletons.

The chain joins TRBV29-1 to TRBJ1-1, with unresolved D. This TCR was sampled from a woman aged 18-35 years who had recovered from COVID-19. The sample was PBMCs or T cells enriched from blood (not recorded which). In DNA form, the CDR3 reads TGCAGCGTTGTTATAATAGCGAGCACTGAAGCTTTCTTT. Its translation: CSVVIIASTEAFF.